This is a list of T cell receptor beta chains from one sample in a study of blood T cell repertoires in COVID-19. Data came from immunoSEQ multiplex PCR; TCRdb stores just in-frame clones and leaves some out. The repertoire holds 65,000 to 75,000 clones, roughly 89% seen once, with almost 5% in the top ten. The sequencing input was peripheral blood. All receptors derive from a woman aged 45-65 years with active COVID-19. The CDR3 runs from the conserved cysteine through the conserved F or W. D genes are given only for firm matches. Where a row states a size, it is once, few, many or the class of an expanded clone; other rows omit it.

TRBD2,TRBV5-1,NA,TRBJ2-1,CASSLRGLAGTTNEQFF,TGCGCCAGCAGCTTGAGGGGACTAGCGGGGACGACGAATGAGCAGTTCTTC
TRBD2,TRBV7-3,NA,TRBJ2-5,CASSLGLALQETQYF,TGTGCCAGCAGCTTAGGACTAGCGCTACAAGAGACCCAGTACTTC
TRBD1,TRBV30,NA,TRBJ1-5,CAWSVYRGLPNQPQHF,TGTGCCTGGAGTGTATACAGGGGATTGCCCAATCAGCCCCAGCATTTT
NA,TRBV5-6,NA,TRBJ1-5,CAEAGAHQPQHF,TGTGCTGAGGCGGGGGCCCACCAGCCCCAGCATTTT
NA,TRBV5-5,NA,TRBJ1-5,CASSLGGLQPQHF,TGTGCCAGCAGCTTGGGGGGCCTTCAGCCCCAGCATTTT
TRBD1,TRBV5-8,NA,TRBJ2-7,CASRRTGVDEQYF,TGTGCCAGCAGACGGACAGGGGTGGACGAGCAGTACTTC
TRBD1,TRBV7-7,NA,TRBJ2-5,CASSSGQGSQETQYF,TGTGCCAGCAGCTCCGGACAGGGGAGTCAAGAGACCCAGTACTTC
NA,TRBV29-1,once,TRBJ2-1,CSALRGTNEQFF,TGCAGCGCCCTTCGCGGGACCAATGAGCAGTTCTTC
NA,TRBV19,NA,TRBJ2-1,CASSPKRSSYNEQFF,TGTGCCAGTAGCCCCAAGCGGAGCTCCTACAATGAGCAGTTCTTC
TRBD1,TRBV20-1,NA,TRBJ1-5,CSASTGTGGQPQHF,TGCAGTGCTAGTACCGGGACAGGGGGTCAGCCCCAGCATTTT